This T cell receptor beta chain is drawn from a study of blood T cell repertoires in COVID-19 (dated by TCRdb to 2020 to 2021). As for the study more broadly: Samples covering the acute and convalescent phases of COVID-19 were provided by collaborators in the United States, Italy and Spain. The prospective study material was composed of cDNA or gDNA derived from T cells, B-cell-depleted T cells, or PBMCs. The dataset comprised deeply sampled blood TCRbeta repertoires from subjects exposed to, actively infected with, or recovered from COVID-19. The repertoires were released in a freely available public database meant as a resource for research on the immune response to SARS-CoV-2. Samples were obtained from the ongoing ImmuneRACE study (first 160 participants) and from some 1,200 subjects provided by 6 global collaborators. Sample metadata almost always included a de-identified subject ID, COVID-19 status, age in years and sex. Where available, HLA class I and class II types were obtained from metadata supplied by the sample provider rather than from assay-based typing. Summary of the overall study and its limitations: The amount of clinical and demographic metadata varied by source and participant and was provided uncurated.

The immunoSEQ Assay, a bias-controlled multiplex PCR, was used to amplify TCRbeta CDR3 regions from genomic DNA. Processing in the source paper ran as follows. Nucleated cell counts per sample were estimated from amplification of reference gene primers within the assay. To quantify the absolute abundance of each unique TCRbeta CDR3 rearrangement, sequence reads were collapsed and filtered. For each sample, productive Simpson clonality was calculated by taking the square root of Simpson's diversity index across productive rearrangements. TCRdb obtained this table from immuneACCESS and retained in-frame rearrangements with V and J assigned. These tables miss some clones; where compared with another copy, unresolved V genes account for less than half of the shortfall, and the remainder is unexplained. The V and J calls and clone size are taken from that table; D and trimming were inferred from the DNA. The sample includes some 100,000 clones, with around 80% observed a single time. The ten largest clones represent around 4.7% of the sample.

The collaborating institutions used their own protocols to collect whole blood in K2EDTA tubes. For TCRbeta analysis, collaborators shipped samples as frozen whole blood, isolated PBMCs, or DNA extracted from either of those sample types. The germline V gene (reference sequence) sets CDR1 to LNHDA and CDR2 to SQIVND. There are 14 amino acids in the CDR3, from cysteine to phenylalanine inclusive. The retained sequence is limited to the CDR3, 42 bases, with the frame set at the first base. V was cut back by 7 bases and J by 2 bases, leaving a gap of 14 bases between them. Remarks on this clone: No cognate antigen has been identified for it. No base qualities exist here, and no much larger clone lies one base off it.

The clonotype comes from a human donor in a cohort sampled during active or convalescent COVID-19. The V and J genes are TRBV19 and TRBJ2-5, and the D gene may be TRBD2, 6 bases matching. Sample: peripheral blood. The CDR3 region: CASNAAGRQETQYF. In nucleotides, the sequence is TGTGCCAGTAATGCCGCGGGACGGCAAGAGACCCAGTACTTC. This CDR3, with the reference TRBV19 and TRBJ2-5 proteins standing in past its ends, gives the full variable domain DGGITQSPKYLFRKEGQNVTLSCEQNLNHDAMYWYRQDPGQGLRLIYYSQIVNDFQKGDIAEGYSVSREKKESFPLTVTSAQKNPTAFYLCASNAAGRQETQYFGPGTRLLVL.